The entry below gives a single TCR beta chain sequence along with its context. What it recognizes is unknown. Coculture of the mixed lymphocyte reaction cells took place at 37 degrees C and lasted about 6 days. Germline lookup yields CDR1 LNHDA and CDR2 SQIVND (reference sequence). CDR3 length: 18 residues. V lost 0 bases and J lost 2; bases outside the gene matches: 9. The assay looked at some 93,000 TCR templates in each sample. TCRdb's table, derived via immunoSEQ multiplex PCR, lists solely in-frame clones and lacks some. The table has 9,000 to 15,000 clones, approximately 45% seen once; the top ten hold around two fifths. The sample belongs to a study of siplizumab effects on memory and regulatory T cells. For the study at large: Siplizumab at 0.95 to 1 ug/mL was tested against drug-free controls in paired reactions.

Findings and limits, study-wide: An assignable naive or memory phenotype was lacking in roughly 80-96% of proliferating CD4+ or CD8+ clones. Controls had around 27% Treg-derived mappable alloreactive CD4+ clones on average, versus approximately 70% with siplizumab.

The chain uses TRBV19 and TRBJ2-2, with 7 nucleotides matching TRBD1. The source is a human donor in good health; the cells came from an allogeneic mixed lymphocyte reaction. Some clones in this sample may be carry-over from other donors' samples. Material: CFSE-low (dividing) CD8+ T cells sorted from an allogeneic mixed lymphocyte reaction. The CDR3 is CASSIDPAQGYNTGELFF. The CDR3 coding sequence is TGTGCCAGTAGTATAGATCCGGCACAGGGGTATAACACCGGGGAGCTGTTTTTT.